This TCR beta chain was identified during a study of blood T cell repertoires in COVID-19. Study information: From the United States, Italy and Spain came samples of acute and convalescent COVID-19.

This CDR3 is 17 amino acids long. The V end lost 5 bases, the J end lost 0 bases, and 17 bases lay between the germline ends. The germline gives CDR1 LGHNA, CDR2 YSLEER. Libraries were prepared by immunoSEQ multiplex PCR; TCRdb keeps only in-frame clonotypes and omits some of them. The sample yields around 270,000 clones, 75% to 90% seen once. Within 2 weeks of study entry, exposed participants had contacted a PCR-confirmed or clinician-diagnosed COVID-19 case. This sequence joins TRBV4-3 and TRBJ2-1; D perhaps matches TRBD2 (6 bases). This sequence was found in a middle-aged woman who had been exposed to COVID-19. Specimen: PBMCs or T cells enriched from blood (not recorded which). In DNA form, the CDR3 reads TGCGCCAGCAGCGCCACGTTGGGGGGAAGCTCCTACAATGAGCAGTTCTTC. Protein: CASSATLGGSSYNEQFF.